These 9 T cell receptor beta chains share one sample of origin, sequenced in a study of neurological immune-mediated disorders. TCRdb processed the 5' RACE reads anew with MiXCR; each CDR3 protein has one entry. The data contain roughly 48,000 distinct CDR3 sequences, roughly a quarter of them singletons. Material for sequencing was PBMCs. These receptors were taken from a woman aged 70-85 years in good health.

This clonotype was seen at least ten times. The gene calls are TRBV5-5 and TRBJ2-1; TRBD2 matches at 7 bases. CDR1 is SGHKS and CDR2 is YYEKEE in the germline V gene (reference sequence). V shed 0 bases and J 8 bases; nucleotides not matched to a gene: 5. This CDR3 has 14 residues. This CDR3 reads CASSLGTSGHEQFF. The DNA of the CDR3 is TGTGCCAGCAGCTTGGGGACTAGTGGCCATGAGCAGTTCTTC.

This clonotype was counted ten times or more. The chain has TRBV7-2 and TRBJ1-5; the D gene is possibly TRBD1 (5 bases). V was shortened by 5 bases and J by 6 bases, with 11 bases between the two germline ends. Germline CDR1 SGHTA, CDR2 FQGNSA. This CDR3 spans 13 amino acids. DNA of the CDR3: TGTGCCAGCAGCACAGGCGGGGGTCAGCCCCAGCATTTT. As protein: CASSTGGGQPQHF.

This clonotype was counted at least ten times. This chain links TRBV20-1 with TRBJ2-3, with 10 bases lining up with TRBD2. Looked up from germline, CDR1 is DFQATT and CDR2 is SNEGSKA (reference sequence). This CDR3 spans 15 amino acids. J was trimmed by 0 bases and V by 5 bases; bases with no gene match: 5. The CDR3, as DNA: TGCAGTGCTGACCCGACTAGCGGGAGCACAGATACGCAGTATTTT. Translated: CSADPTSGSTDTQYF.

This clonotype was seen ten or more times. This chain joins TRBV20-1 and TRBJ2-5; no clear D. Germline CDR1 and CDR2: DFQATT and SNEGSKA (reference sequence). The CDR3 runs to 12 residues. The V end lost 6 bases, the J end lost 5 bases, and 13 bases lay between the germline ends. This chain's CDR3 is CSATDPRETQYF. The DNA for the CDR3 is TGCAGTGCAACCGATCCCCGGGAGACCCAGTACTTC.

The V call is TRBV5-5, the J call TRBJ2-6, with TRBD1 matching 9 bases. The trim removed 1 base at V and 0 bases at J, leaving 5 bases unmatched. This CDR3 spans 18 amino acids. The germline gives CDR1 SGHKS, CDR2 YYEKEE (reference sequence). DNA of the CDR3: TGTGCCAGCAGCTTGTCGGGACAGGGAAGCTCTGGGGCCAACGTCCTGACTTTC. Protein product: CASSLSGQGSSGANVLTF. The full variable domain, completed using reference TRBV5-5 and TRBJ2-6, is DAGVTQSPTHLIKTRGQQVTLRCSPISGHKSVSWYQQVLGQGPQFIFQYYEKEERGRGNFPDRFSARQFPNYSSELNVNALLLGDSALYLCASSLSGQGSSGANVLTFGAGSRLTVL.

This clonotype was observed at least ten times. The J gene is TRBJ1-1, the V gene TRBV7-9, with D unclear. The germline V gene encodes CDR1 SEHNR and CDR2 FQNEAQ (reference sequence). Trimming pared 3 bases from V and 7 bases from J, leaving 9 bases between. The CDR3 has 12 amino acids. The CDR3 sequence is CASSLTRGEAFF. CDR3 nucleotide sequence: TGTGCCAGCAGCTTGACCCGGGGTGAAGCTTTCTTT.

The chain combines TRBV12-3 or TRBV12-4 with TRBJ2-3; TRBD2 matches 8 bases. J was trimmed by 5 bases and V by 6 bases; bases with no gene match: 10. CDR3 length: 15 residues. The CDR3 nucleotides are TGTGCCAGCAGCCCCGGACTAGCTGGGATAGATACGCAGTATTTT. Its translation is CASSPGLAGIDTQYF.

V is TRBV20-1 and J is TRBJ1-2, with D perhaps matching TRBD1 (5 bases). V was clipped by 0 bases and J by 8 bases, with 10 bases between them. Germline CDR1 reads DFQATT; CDR2 reads SNEGSKA (reference sequence). The CDR3 is 12 amino acids. The CDR3 DNA reads TGCAGTGCTAGAGATGTTTGGGGGGGCTACACCTTC. Protein sequence: CSARDVWGGYTF.

This chain joins TRBV5-5 and TRBJ2-3; tentatively, D is TRBD1 (7 bases). Germline V gene data show CDR1 as SGHKS and CDR2 as YYEKEE (reference sequence). V lost 1 base to trimming and J lost 6 bases, with 15 bases between them. The CDR3 extends over 15 amino acids. The CDR3 loop is CASSLTMQGGDTQYF. CDR3 bases: TGTGCCAGCAGCTTGACCATGCAGGGGGGTGATACGCAGTATTTT.